This is a list of T cell receptor beta chains from one sample in a study of CD8+ T cells in alopecia areata. TCRdb's copy holds only in-frame clones and misses some; the assay was immunoSEQ multiplex PCR. The sample lists 140,000 to 150,000 clones; around 47% were seen once. The sequenced sample consisted of CD4+ T cells sorted from blood. These receptors were obtained from a human donor with alopecia areata. Both conserved end residues are part of each CDR3. D genes are given only for firm matches. Clone size is stated in some rows and not others, as once, few, many or a class when expanded.

CDR3aa: CASSVDGHAGAYNEQFF; CDR3nt: TGTGCCAGCAGCGTAGACGGGCACGCAGGGGCTTACAATGAGCAGTTCTTC; d_gene: .; j_gene: TRBJ2-1; v_gene: TRBV9; abundance: .
CDR3aa: CASSSPGTENQPQHF; CDR3nt: TGTGCCAGCAGCTCTCCCGGGACAGAAAATCAGCCCCAGCATTTT; d_gene: TRBD1; j_gene: TRBJ1-5; v_gene: TRBV4-2; abundance: few
CDR3aa: CASSGGLGLAYEQYF; CDR3nt: TGTGCCAGCAGTGGGGGACTAGGTCTCGCCTACGAGCAGTACTTC; d_gene: TRBD2; j_gene: TRBJ2-7; v_gene: TRBV27; abundance: .
CDR3aa: CASSLNSGGTGANVLTF; CDR3nt: TGTGCCAGCAGCTTAAACAGTGGAGGGACTGGGGCCAACGTCCTGACTTTC; d_gene: .; j_gene: TRBJ2-6; v_gene: TRBV7-3; abundance: few
CDR3aa: CACHRGIVSYEQYF; CDR3nt: TGTGCCTGTCACAGGGGCATTGTTTCCTACGAGCAGTACTTC; d_gene: TRBD1; j_gene: TRBJ2-7; v_gene: TRBV30; abundance: .
CDR3aa: CASSLSLGMGAKNIQYF; CDR3nt: TGTGCCAGCAGTTTAAGTCTGGGGATGGGAGCCAAAAACATTCAGTACTTC; d_gene: .; j_gene: TRBJ2-4; v_gene: TRBV27; abundance: .
CDR3aa: CASSRKETQYF; CDR3nt: TGTGCCAGCAGCCGGAAAGAGACCCAGTACTTC; d_gene: .; j_gene: TRBJ2-5; v_gene: TRBV6-5; abundance: .
CDR3aa: CSVVKGPYEQYF; CDR3nt: TGCAGCGTTGTCAAGGGGCCCTACGAGCAGTACTTC; d_gene: .; j_gene: TRBJ2-7; v_gene: TRBV29-1; abundance: few
CDR3aa: CASSSRSWNEQFF; CDR3nt: TGTGCCAGCAGCTCTCGTTCTTGGAATGAGCAGTTCTTC; d_gene: .; j_gene: TRBJ2-1; v_gene: TRBV7-8; abundance: few
CDR3aa: CASSTSARDHYGYTF; CDR3nt: TGTGCCAGCAGTACCTCGGCCAGGGATCACTATGGCTACACCTTC; d_gene: .; j_gene: TRBJ1-2; v_gene: TRBV28; abundance: .
CDR3aa: CASSTRDRGRWETQYF; CDR3nt: TGTGCCAGCAGTACCCGGGACAGGGGGCGCTGGGAGACCCAGTACTTC; d_gene: TRBD1; j_gene: TRBJ2-5; v_gene: TRBV28; abundance: few
CDR3aa: CASQIDGTYEQYF; CDR3nt: TGTGCCAGCCAGATCGACGGAACCTACGAGCAGTACTTC; d_gene: .; j_gene: TRBJ2-7; v_gene: TRBV7-9; abundance: few
CDR3aa: CASCTQETQYF; CDR3nt: TGTGCCAGCTGTACCCAAGAGACCCAGTACTTC; d_gene: .; j_gene: TRBJ2-5; v_gene: TRBV2; abundance: few
CDR3aa: CASSSHRAEQYF; CDR3nt: TGTGCCAGCAGTTCCCACAGGGCCGAGCAGTACTTC; d_gene: .; j_gene: TRBJ2-7; v_gene: TRBV6-5; abundance: .
CDR3aa: CSVVGENTEAFF; CDR3nt: TGCAGCGTTGTGGGGGAGAACACTGAAGCTTTCTTT; d_gene: .; j_gene: TRBJ1-1; v_gene: TRBV29-1; abundance: .
CDR3aa: CASSPRDRGIETQYF; CDR3nt: TGTGCCAGCTCACCCCGGGACAGGGGGATCGAGACCCAGTACTTC; d_gene: TRBD1; j_gene: TRBJ2-5; v_gene: TRBV18; abundance: .
CDR3aa: CAWSVGDLAYNEQFF; CDR3nt: TGTGCCTGGAGTGTTGGGGATTTGGCCTACAATGAGCAGTTCTTC; d_gene: .; j_gene: TRBJ2-1; v_gene: TRBV30; abundance: .
CDR3aa: CASSGGQGLETQYF; CDR3nt: TGTGCCAGCAGCGGCGGACAGGGTTTAGAGACCCAGTACTTC; d_gene: TRBD1; j_gene: TRBJ2-5; v_gene: TRBV7-3; abundance: .
CDR3aa: CASSERDGEQFF; CDR3nt: TGTGCCAGCAGCGAGCGGGACGGCGAGCAGTTCTTC; d_gene: TRBD2; j_gene: TRBJ2-1; v_gene: TRBV28; abundance: .
CDR3aa: CASSQVREKLFF; CDR3nt: TGCGCCAGCAGCCAAGTACGCGAAAAACTGTTTTTT; d_gene: .; j_gene: TRBJ1-4; v_gene: TRBV4-1; abundance: few
CDR3aa: CASSQVELIQETQYF; CDR3nt: TGCGCCAGCAGCCAAGTGGAATTGATACAAGAGACCCAGTACTTC; d_gene: .; j_gene: TRBJ2-5; v_gene: TRBV4-1; abundance: .
CDR3aa: CAWSVPVNTEAFF; CDR3nt: TGTGCCTGGAGTGTACCGGTGAACACTGAAGCTTTCTTT; d_gene: .; j_gene: TRBJ1-1; v_gene: TRBV30; abundance: .
CDR3aa: CAWSVREVQDTQYF; CDR3nt: TGTGCCTGGAGTGTAAGGGAGGTTCAGGATACGCAGTATTTT; d_gene: .; j_gene: TRBJ2-3; v_gene: TRBV30; abundance: .
CDR3aa: CASSQDPGGGETDTQYF; CDR3nt: TGCGCCAGCAGCCAAGATCCCGGCGGGGGGGAGACAGATACGCAGTATTTT; d_gene: TRBD2; j_gene: TRBJ2-3; v_gene: TRBV4-1; abundance: .
CDR3aa: CSVGEDQPQHF; CDR3nt: TGCAGCGTGGGCGAAGATCAGCCCCAGCATTTT; d_gene: .; j_gene: TRBJ1-5; v_gene: TRBV29-1; abundance: few
CDR3aa: CATSIRDSWPHF; CDR3nt: TGTGCCACCTCAATCCGGGACAGCTGGCCGCATTTT; d_gene: TRBD1; j_gene: TRBJ1-5; v_gene: TRBV28; abundance: few
CDR3aa: CSAGPSYEQYF; CDR3nt: TGCAGCGCAGGGCCCTCCTACGAGCAGTACTTC; d_gene: .; j_gene: TRBJ2-7; v_gene: TRBV29-1; abundance: few